This T cell receptor (beta chain) was identified during a study of shared clonotypes between healthy human individuals. Study information: Donors consisted of two women and a few men between 18 and 49.

Sorted-subset replicate PCRs used 200 ng DNA, approximately 30,000 T cell genomes. Data came from immunoSEQ multiplex PCR; TCRdb stores just in-frame clones and leaves some out. The table lists about 800,000 clones, about 96% of them singletons. Only CD45RO-negative cells positively selected for CCR7 counted as naive CD8 cells, so terminally differentiated effector memory CD45RA+ cells were excluded. This CDR3 has 14 residues. The germline V gene encodes CDR1 MNHEY and CDR2 SMNVEV (reference sequence). V was cut by 6 bases and J by 5 bases, with 14 bases left in between. Notes on this clone: Its antigen is not identified.

Study-level points and caveats: A handful of donors showed sharing of around 5% of naive CD4 clonotypes. An effect of sequencing depth on clonotype sharing among donors was expected.

The TCR originated in a young man in good health. This chain joins TRBV27 and TRBJ2-1; D is perhaps TRBD2 (6 bases). Sequencing input: naive CD8+ T cells sorted from blood. CDR3 bases: TGTGCCAGCAGCCCGGGGAGGTGGGACAATGAGCAGTTCTTC. It encodes CASSPGRWDNEQFF.